Reported below is one T cell receptor (beta chain). The table came from immunoSEQ multiplex PCR; TCRdb's copy has only in-frame clones and leaves some out. Here the sample spans over 200,000 clones, 80% to 90% being singletons. The sample belongs to a study of blood T cell repertoires in COVID-19. Sequencing was done on a sample of PBMCs or T cells enriched from blood (not recorded which). The clonotype originates from a woman aged 45-60 years in a cohort exposed to, infected with or recovered from COVID-19 (not recorded which).

This chain's CDR3 is CASSYMLAGGELFF. DNA for the CDR3: TGTGCCAGCAGTTATATGCTAGCCGGCGGGGAGCTGTTTTTT. The V gene is TRBV6-5, the J gene TRBJ2-2; possibly TRBD2 for D (5 bases). Trimming removed 3 bases from V and 7 bases from J, with 12 bases in between. This CDR3 is 14 amino acids long. Germline values: CDR1 MNHEY, CDR2 SVGAGI.